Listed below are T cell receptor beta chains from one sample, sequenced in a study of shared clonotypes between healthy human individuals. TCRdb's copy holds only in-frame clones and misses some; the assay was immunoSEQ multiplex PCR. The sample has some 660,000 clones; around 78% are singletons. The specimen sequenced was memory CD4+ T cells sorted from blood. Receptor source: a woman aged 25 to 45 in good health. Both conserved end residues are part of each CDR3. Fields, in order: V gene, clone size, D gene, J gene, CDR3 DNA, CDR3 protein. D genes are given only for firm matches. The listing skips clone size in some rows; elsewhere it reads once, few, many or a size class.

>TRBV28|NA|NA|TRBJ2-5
TGTGCCAGCAGTTTAGTAGGGGGTCGGGAGACCCAGTACTTC
CASSLVGGRETQYF
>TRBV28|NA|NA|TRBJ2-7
TGTGCCAGCAGTTTTATCGCGGCCGGCTCCTACGAGCAGTACTTC
CASSFIAAGSYEQYF
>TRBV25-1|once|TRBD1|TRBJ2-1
TGTGCCAGCAGGAAGGGGGACAGCCACAATGAGCAGTTCTTC
CASRKGDSHNEQFF
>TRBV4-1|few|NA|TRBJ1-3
TGCGCCAGCAGCCACCTCGACAGCTCTGGAAACACCATATATTTT
CASSHLDSSGNTIYF
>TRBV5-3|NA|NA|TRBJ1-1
TGTGCCAGAAGCCCCTCGGGAGGGGCGACGAACACTGAAGCTTTCTTT
CARSPSGGATNTEAFF
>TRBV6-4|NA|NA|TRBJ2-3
TGTGCCAGCAGAAGAGGAGATACGCAGTATTTT
CASRRGDTQYF
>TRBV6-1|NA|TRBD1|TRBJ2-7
TGTGCCAGCGCCCAGGACAGGGGGTTTACCTACGAGCAGTACTTC
CASAQDRGFTYEQYF
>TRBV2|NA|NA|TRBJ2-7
TGTGCCAGCAGGGTCGCTTCCTACGAGCAGTACTTC
CASRVASYEQYF
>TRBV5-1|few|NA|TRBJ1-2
TGCGCCAGCAGCTTGTCCGGGGCACGAGCTAACTATGGCTACACCTTC
CASSLSGARANYGYTF
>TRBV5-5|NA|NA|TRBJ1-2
TGTGCCAGCAGCTTTACCCCCACTGATGGCTACACCTTC
CASSFTPTDGYTF
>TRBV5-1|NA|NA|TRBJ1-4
TGCGCCAGCAGCTTGGGGTCTAGCGGTGGTGAAAAACTGTTTTTT
CASSLGSSGGEKLFF
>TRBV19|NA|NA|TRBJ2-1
TGTGCCAGTAGTATTGGCGCATGGATTAACAATGAGCAGTTCTTC
CASSIGAWINNEQFF
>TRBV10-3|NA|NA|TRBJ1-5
TGTGCCATCAGTGAGGACGGAAATCAGCCCCAGCATTTT
CAISEDGNQPQHF
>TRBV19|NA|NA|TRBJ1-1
TGTGCCAGTAGTATAGTCAGGGGTGTTGGCACTGAAGCTTTCTTT
CASSIVRGVGTEAFF
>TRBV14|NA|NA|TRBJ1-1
TGTGCCAGCAGCCAAGCCCAGGGATCTGAAGCTTTCTTT
CASSQAQGSEAFF
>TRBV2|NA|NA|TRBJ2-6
TGTGCCAGCACAGGATTGACTTCTGGGGCCAACGTCCTGACTTTC
CASTGLTSGANVLTF
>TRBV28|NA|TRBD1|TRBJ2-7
TGTGCCAGCAGTTTCCAAGACAGGGGAGGCGACGAGCAGTACTTC
CASSFQDRGGDEQYF
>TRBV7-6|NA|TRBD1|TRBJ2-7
TGTGCCAGCAGCCCCCTGGGACAGGGGTCCTACGAGCAGTACTTC
CASSPLGQGSYEQYF
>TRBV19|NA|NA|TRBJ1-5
TGTGCCAGTAGTTTCCCGAAACAGGGCCATCAGCCCCAGCATTTT
CASSFPKQGHQPQHF
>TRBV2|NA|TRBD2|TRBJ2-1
TGTGCCAGCAGCGCCAGGCTAGCGGGTCCTGAGCAGTTCTTC
CASSARLAGPEQFF
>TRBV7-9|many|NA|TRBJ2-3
TGTGCCAGCAGCCCAAAAGGCCCCGATACGCAGTATTTT
CASSPKGPDTQYF
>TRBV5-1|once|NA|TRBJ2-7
TGCGCCAGCAGCGCGGCTGGGTACGAGCAGTACTTC
CASSAAGYEQYF
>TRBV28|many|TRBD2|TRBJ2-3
TGTGCCAGCAGTTCGCCATTTGGACTAGCGGACACAGATACGCAGTATTTT
CASSSPFGLADTDTQYF
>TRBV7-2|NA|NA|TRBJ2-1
TGTGCCAGCAGCTCCGGACTTTCAAGCTCCTACAATGAGCAGTTCTTC
CASSSGLSSSYNEQFF
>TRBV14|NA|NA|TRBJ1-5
TGTGCCAACGACGGTTATCAGCCCCAGCATTTT
CANDGYQPQHF
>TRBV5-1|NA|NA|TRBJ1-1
TGCGCCAGCAGCTCGGGACAACCCTACACTGAAGCTTTCTTT
CASSSGQPYTEAFF
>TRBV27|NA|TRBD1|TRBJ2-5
TGTGCCAGCAGCCTAGACAGGGGATTAGGGGGCCAAGAGACCCAGTACTTC
CASSLDRGLGGQETQYF
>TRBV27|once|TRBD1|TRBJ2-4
TGTGCCAGCAGGCTTACAGGGGGCGCTCTGTCCAAAAACATTCAGTACTTC
CASRLTGGALSKNIQYF
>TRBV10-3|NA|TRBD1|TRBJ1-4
TGTGCCATCAGGGGGGACAGGGGTCAGGAAAAACTGTTTTTT
CAIRGDRGQEKLFF
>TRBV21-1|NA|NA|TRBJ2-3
TGTGCCAGCAGCATCCGACAGGGGGCGCACACAGATACGCAGTATTTT
CASSIRQGAHTDTQYF
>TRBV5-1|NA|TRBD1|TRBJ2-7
TGCGCCAGCAGCTACTCCGGGACAGGGCCCTACGAGCAGTACTTC
CASSYSGTGPYEQYF
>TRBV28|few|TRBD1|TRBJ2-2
TGTGCCAGCAGGAACCGGGACAGAGATACGAACACCGGGGAGCTGTTTTTT
CASRNRDRDTNTGELFF
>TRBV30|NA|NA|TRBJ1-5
TGTGCCTGGGGGCTCCTCGGACAGCCCCAGCATTTT
CAWGLLGQPQHF
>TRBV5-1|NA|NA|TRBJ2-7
TGCGCCAGCAGCCCCGACAGCCACTCCTACGAGCAGTACTTC
CASSPDSHSYEQYF
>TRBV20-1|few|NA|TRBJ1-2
TGCAGCGGGCCAGGATCCTATGGCTACACCTTC
CSGPGSYGYTF
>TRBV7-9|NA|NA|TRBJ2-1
TGTGCCAGCAGCTTAGGACTAGATGGGCATACTGAGCAGTTCTTC
CASSLGLDGHTEQFF
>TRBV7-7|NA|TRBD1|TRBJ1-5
TGTGCCAGCAGCCTCCGACAGGGGGATCATAGCAATCAGCCCCAGCATTTT
CASSLRQGDHSNQPQHF